The sample holds many counts of the clone carrying this T cell receptor (beta chain). The sample belongs to a study of T cells in Graves' hyperthyroidism and ophthalmopathy. Deletions cut 4 bases from V and 0 bases from J, with 10 bases between. This CDR3 has 15 amino acids. The germline V gene has CDR1 LGHDT and CDR2 YNNKEL (reference sequence). Amplified TCR beta CDR3 regions came from RNA transcripts. The HTBI primer set was used in a first-round RT-PCR of the TCR CDR3. TCRdb used MiXCR to reprocess the multiplex PCR reads, holding one entry per CDR3 protein. The sample consists of more than 500,000 distinct CDR3 sequences, approximately 15% of them appearing once.

The source is a woman aged 40 to 50 with Graves' hyperthyroidism. The chain joins TRBV3-1 to TRBJ1-3; no reliable D call. Input material: blood. The CDR3 sequence: CASSPTVNSGNTIYF. Here the CDR3 DNA reads TGTGCCAGCAGCCCCACAGTTAACTCTGGAAACACCATATATTTT.